This entry concerns a single TCR beta chain. Its antigen is unidentified. The record originates from a study of CD8 T cells in ankylosing spondylitis. Overall study results and limits: The disease-linked clones had a CD8+ phenotype and low blood frequencies.

TCR beta libraries were made by quantitative 5'-RACE with molecular barcodes. TCRdb called the 5' RACE reads again in MiXCR, with one record for every CDR3 protein. The sample holds 200,000 to 250,000 distinct CDR3 sequences, about 10% seen once. V was clipped by 8 bases and J by 1 base, with 13 bases between them. The CDR3 contains 14 residues. From germline, CDR1 is KGHSH and CDR2 LQKENI. The sequencing input was blood, either unsorted or a sorted T cell fraction (not recorded which). This rearrangement joins TRBV18 to TRBJ2-3, with D perhaps TRBD2 (6 bases). The clonotype was recovered from a male donor with ankylosing spondylitis or in good health (not recorded which). The DNA for the CDR3 is TGTGCCAGCCCAGGACTAAGTGGCACAGATACGCAGTATTTT. It specifies CASPGLSGTDTQYF.